This T cell receptor (beta chain) was observed in a study of shared clonotypes between healthy human individuals. 300 ng DNA, tens of thousands of T cell genomes, went into unsorted PBMC replicate PCRs. Unsorted PBMC DNA underwent sequencing on ten immunoSEQ deep assay plates. Measured with immunoSEQ multiplex PCR; TCRdb has only the in-frame clones, and not every one. Of some 500,000 clones detected, around three quarters appear once; the ten largest clones hold about 12%. The specimen sequenced was PBMCs. This clonotype originated in a woman in her thirties or forties in good health. Some clones in this sample may be carry-over from other donors' samples.

DNA for the CDR3: TGTGCCAGCAGTTTAGGAGGGGCGGGCGTCTATGGCTACACCTTC. This translates into CASSLGGAGVYGYTF. The rearrangement uses TRBV28 and TRBJ1-2, with D possibly TRBD1 on 5 matching bases. This CDR3 has 15 residues. The V gene lost 2 bases and the J gene lost 4 bases, with 14 bases spanning the gap. The germline CDR1 and CDR2 sequences are MDHEN and SYDVKM.